Each of the 32 T cell receptor beta chains below was sequenced from the same sample in a study of T-cell reconstitution after alpha-beta-depleted transplantation in children. Researchers prepared the TCRbeta library using unique molecular identifiers, the study reports. Using its own MiXCR run on the PCR reads, TCRdb lists one record per CDR3 protein. The sample gives 120,000 to 150,000 distinct CDR3 sequences, around 8.5% of which show up once; 15% to 20% is in the top ten. The sample consisted of PBMCs, mostly from graft donor cells, taken 180 days after TCRalphabeta/CD19-depleted stem cell transplant. These receptors came from a female patient between 2 and 15 years old who had a stem cell transplant for congenital amegakaryocytic thrombocytopenia, so the T cells may come from the graft donor.

Many counts were recorded for this clonotype. V is TRBV7-7 and J is TRBJ2-1; D remains unclear. V lost 2 bases to trimming and J lost 9 bases, with 14 bases between them. Per germline, CDR1 SSHAT and CDR2 FNYEAQ (reference sequence). The CDR3 sequence is 14 residues long. The CDR3 reads CASSLSPWMGEQFF. CDR3 bases: TGTGCCAGCAGCTTATCCCCCTGGATGGGTGAGCAGTTCTTC.

The table lists this clonotype with many counts. This rearrangement joins TRBV29-1 to TRBJ2-7, with D possibly being TRBD1 (6 bases). Trimming shortened V by 2 bases and J by 3 bases, and 8 bases separated the two germline ends. This CDR3 has 12 residues. CDR1 is SQVTM and CDR2 is ANQGSEA in the germline V gene. The DNA for the CDR3 is TGCAGCGTTGAAAAGGGACACTACGAGCAGTACTTC. Translation gives CSVEKGHYEQYF.

This clonotype was seen many times. The chain joins TRBV20-1 to TRBJ2-4, with 8 bases fitting TRBD1. The CDR3 spans 22 residues. Germline lookup yields CDR1 DFQATT and CDR2 SNEGSKA (reference sequence). The V and J ends lost 0 bases and 0 bases, in that order; junction bases with no gene match: 22. CDR3 DNA sequence: TGCAGTGCTAGAGATAGTCAGGGTTCGGACTTGGGACAGGTGCTAGCCAAAAACATTCAGTACTTC. Translation: CSARDSQGSDLGQVLAKNIQYF.

The chain employs TRBV14 and TRBJ2-3; D call uncertain. From germline, CDR1 is SGHDN and CDR2 FVKESK. There are 14 residues in the CDR3. Trimming removed 3 bases at V and 1 base at J, with 8 bases between. The CDR3 DNA reads TGTGCCAGCAGCCACTGGAGTCGCACAGATACGCAGTATTTT. Translated: CASSHWSRTDTQYF.

This clonotype showed up many times. J is TRBJ2-5 and V is TRBV20-1; the D gene is possibly TRBD2 (6 bases). The CDR3 is 13 residues long. Germline V gene lookup returns CDR1 DFQATT and CDR2 SNEGSKA (reference sequence). CDR3 sequence (DNA): TGCACCCCCATGCCGGCAGGGAGGGAGACCCAGTACTTC. This gives the protein CTPMPAGRETQYF.

Details on this clonotype: A clone one base away is much larger, so this may be a read error. This rearrangement joins TRBV5-1 to TRBJ2-7, with D maybe TRBD1 (6 bases). The germline V gene has CDR1 SGHRS and CDR2 YFSETQ. The CDR3 loop spans 14 amino acids. Trimming stripped 2 bases from V and 4 bases from J, with 13 bases between. The CDR3: CASSFVGQCYEQYF. The CDR3 coding sequence is TGCGCCAGCAGCTTCGTCGGACAGTGTTACGAGCAGTACTTC.

The chain recombines TRBV7-2 with TRBJ2-2; 8 positions agree with TRBD1. The germline gives CDR1 SGHTA, CDR2 FQGNSA. Trimming removed 3 bases from V and 6 bases from J; junction bases left unmatched: 12. This CDR3 region has 17 residues. CDR3 nucleotides: TGTGCCAGCAGCTTGACCCAACAGGGGGTATGGGCCGGGGAGCTGTTTTTT. Translation gives CASSLTQQGVWAGELFF.

Written as DNA, the CDR3 is TGCAGTGCCTTGGTAGGGGGTCCTGGAAACACCATATATTTT. It yields the protein CSALVGGPGNTIYF. The chain recombines TRBV20-1 with TRBJ1-3; possible D gene TRBD1, 6 bases. The CDR3 totals 14 residues. CDR1 and CDR2 from the germline V gene are DFQATT and SNEGSKA (reference sequence). Trimming shortened V by 6 bases and J by 2 bases, and 14 bases separated the two germline ends.

At least ten counts were recorded for this clonotype. This chain connects TRBV18 to TRBJ2-5; D gene uncertain. V was trimmed by 3 bases and J by 2 bases, leaving 13 bases between them. Germline loops: CDR1 KGHSH, CDR2 LQKENI. This CDR3 has 15 amino acids. DNA for the CDR3: TGTGCCAGCTCACCGGAACTTTTACCGCAAGAGACCCAGTACTTC. Translating it yields CASSPELLPQETQYF.

This clonotype was recorded at least ten times. The chain is built from TRBV6-5 and TRBJ2-3; no reliable D call. The ends were cut back, 2 bases at V and 2 bases at J, with 5 bases in the middle. The germline gives CDR1 MNHEY, CDR2 SVGAGI. This CDR3 is 13 amino acids long. The CDR3 reads CASSYRATDTQYF. CDR3 DNA sequence: TGTGCCAGCAGTTACAGGGCCACAGATACGCAGTATTTT.

The rearrangement links TRBV29-1 to TRBJ1-1; 7 positions match TRBD1. With 6 bases clipped from V and 1 base from J, the junction kept 2 bases outside the gene matches. The CDR3 has 12 amino acids. CDR1 is SQVTM, CDR2 ANQGSEA, per germline. The CDR3 protein is CSVDRANTEAFF. CDR3 DNA: TGCAGCGTCGACAGGGCGAACACTGAAGCTTTCTTT.

This clonotype occurred a few times. The chain joins TRBV6-1 to TRBJ2-1; 10 positions agree with TRBD2. V lost 1 base to trimming and J lost 10 bases; unmatched junction nucleotides: 7. Germline CDR1 reads MNHNS; CDR2 reads SASEGT. The CDR3 runs to 15 residues. Here the CDR3 reads CASSEVISGGMEQFF. The CDR3 DNA follows: TGTGCCAGCAGTGAAGTAATTAGCGGGGGGATGGAGCAGTTCTTC.

The table lists this clonotype with a few counts. The chain uses TRBV30 and TRBJ2-7; 8 nucleotides line up with TRBD2. Germline V gives CDR1 GTSNPN, CDR2 SVGIG (reference sequence). This CDR3 is 13 amino acids long. The V and J ends lost 4 bases and 5 bases, in that order; junction bases with no gene match: 7. CDR3 bases: TGTGCCTGGACGGGGACTAGTCCCCACGAGCAGTACTTC. This gives the protein CAWTGTSPHEQYF.

This clonotype was counted many times. This chain joins TRBV20-1 and TRBJ1-2; D gene uncertain. Between the trimmed V and J ends, which lost 1 base and 3 bases, there was a span of 12 bases. The germline CDR1 and CDR2 sequences are DFQATT and SNEGSKA (reference sequence). The length of the CDR3 is 14 residues. CDR3 in amino acids: CSARVSKAHYGYTF. In DNA, the CDR3 is TGCAGTGCTAGAGTGTCTAAAGCTCACTATGGCTACACCTTC.

Ten or more counts support this clonotype. The V gene is TRBV7-2, the J gene TRBJ2-5, with D possibly TRBD1 on 6 matching bases. Trimming took 1 base from V and 3 from J, leaving 12 bases between them. Germline CDR1 SGHTA, CDR2 FQGNSA. CDR3 length equals 15 residues. In nucleotides, the CDR3 is TGTGCCAGCAGCTTAGGGGGGACAATCAAAGAGACCCAGTACTTC. Its translation is CASSLGGTIKETQYF.

Turning to this clonotype: One end of the junction is discordant with germline, which a read error may explain. The chain joins TRBV12-3 or TRBV12-4 to TRBJ2-1; D not resolved. This CDR3 is built from 13 residues. CDR3 DNA sequence: TGTGCCAGCAGTTTAAGTGTGTACAATGAGCAGTTATTC. Encoded protein: CASSLSVYNEQLF.

This clonotype was found many times. The rearrangement uses TRBV7-9 and TRBJ2-4; the D is unclear. This CDR3 comprises 17 residues. Germline lookup yields CDR1 SEHNR and CDR2 FQNEAQ (reference sequence). V shed 3 bases and J shed 0 bases, with 15 bases lying between them. CDR3 residues: CASSFFSGFGAKNIQYF. CDR3 in DNA: TGTGCCAGCAGCTTCTTTTCTGGTTTCGGAGCCAAAAACATTCAGTACTTC.

In its sample, this clonotype was seen many times. The CDR3 reads CASSTSRNTGELFF. The CDR3 DNA sequence: TGTGCCAGTAGTACGTCACGGAACACCGGGGAGCTGTTTTTT. The chain combines TRBV19 with TRBJ2-2; D call uncertain. Trimming cost V 4 bases and J 1 base, with 7 bases left between them. Germline V lookup: CDR1 LNHDA, CDR2 SQIVND (reference sequence). This CDR3 comprises 14 residues.

Ten or more counts support this clonotype. The chain recombines TRBV11-3 with TRBJ2-1, with D unresolved. The germline V gene encodes CDR1 SGHNT and CDR2 YENEEA. This CDR3 region has 12 residues. The V end lost 3 bases, the J end lost 5 bases, and 5 bases lay between the germline ends. CDR3 protein: CASSLGHNEQFF. The CDR3 nucleotides read TGTGCCAGCAGCTTGGGCCACAATGAGCAGTTCTTC.

This clonotype occurred many times. The rearrangement joins TRBV28 to TRBJ2-7; perhaps TRBD1 as D (5 bases). Looked up from germline, CDR1 is MDHEN and CDR2 is SYDVKM. Trimming took off 3 bases at V and 3 bases at J, with 9 bases between the two ends. CDR3 length: 13 residues. CDR3 in DNA: TGTGCCAGCAGTTTGCAGGGATACTACGAGCAGTACTTC. It codes for CASSLQGYYEQYF. The full variable domain, in which reference TRBV28 and TRBJ2-7 provide the parts outside the CDR3, is DVKVTQSSRYLVKRTGEKVFLECVQDMDHENMFWYRQDPGLGLRLIYFSYDVKMKEKGDIPEGYSVSREKKERFSLILESASTNQTSMYLCASSLQGYYEQYFGPGTRLTVT.

Many counts were recorded for this clonotype. The chain has TRBV4-2 and TRBJ1-4; D is perhaps TRBD1 (5 bases). CDR3 size: 13 residues. Germline CDR1 is LGHNA and CDR2 is YNFKEQ. Trimming took 0 bases from V and 13 from J, leaving 12 bases between them. CDR3 in DNA: TGTGCCAGCAGCCAAGATGCCAGGGTCTTACTGTTTTTT. Amino acid sequence: CASSQDARVLLFF.

This clonotype has only a few counts. This sequence joins TRBV3-1 and TRBJ1-3; D is possibly TRBD1 (5 bases). Per the germline V gene, CDR1 is LGHDT and CDR2 is YNNKEL (reference sequence). This CDR3 region has 13 residues. Trimming removed 8 bases at V and 2 bases at J, with 10 bases between. Written as DNA, the CDR3 is TGTGCCAGCGGGGGTCTGGCTGGAAACACCATATATTTT. Amino acid sequence: CASGGLAGNTIYF.

This clonotype was counted once. One base away lies a much larger clone, so this may be a sequencing read error. The chain recombines TRBV19 with TRBJ2-3, with a possible D match to TRBD1 (6 bases). Between the trimmed V and J ends, which lost 7 bases and 6 bases, there was a span of 11 bases. The V gene's germline CDR1 is LNHDA and CDR2 SQIVND (reference sequence). The CDR3 runs 12 residues. CDR3: CASTDRFDTQYF. CDR3 bases: TGTGCCAGTACCGACAGGTTCGATACGCAGTATTTT.

The sample holds many counts of this clonotype. The genes are TRBV5-1 and TRBJ2-1; 10 bases match TRBD2. CDR3 length: 18 amino acids. Germline CDR1 is SGHRS and CDR2 is YFSETQ. After removal of 0 bases from V and 4 bases from J, the junction contained 10 bases not matched to a gene. The CDR3, as DNA: TGCGCCAGCAGCTTGGGGGGGCTAGCGGGAGCAGTATACAATGAGCAGTTCTTC. Translated: CASSLGGLAGAVYNEQFF.

This clonotype has at least ten counts. The chain links TRBV3-1 to TRBJ2-7; D is perhaps TRBD2 (6 bases). V was clipped by 4 bases and J by 4 bases, with 11 bases between them. Looked up from germline, CDR1 is LGHDT and CDR2 is YNNKEL (reference sequence). The CDR3 totals 13 residues. CDR3: CASSPGVWYEQYF. In nucleotides, the CDR3 is TGTGCCAGCAGCCCGGGGGTATGGTACGAGCAGTACTTC.

This clonotype was observed once. The rearrangement joins TRBV19 to TRBJ2-1; perhaps TRBD2 as D (5 bases). V was cut by 2 bases and J by 7 bases, with 15 bases left in between. This CDR3 comprises 15 residues. Germline V CDR1 and CDR2: LNHDA, SQIVND (reference sequence). The CDR3 loop is CASSILAPPANEQFF. The CDR3 DNA reads as TGTGCCAGTAGTATACTAGCACCTCCTGCGAATGAGCAGTTCTTC.

This clonotype was seen repeatedly, ten times or more. The CDR3 spells CASSPLLAGDSIQYF. The CDR3 DNA is TGCGCCAGCAGCCCGTTACTAGCGGGAGACAGCATTCAGTACTTC. The V and J genes are TRBV5-1 and TRBJ2-4; TRBD2 matches 11 bases. Germline values: CDR1 SGHRS, CDR2 YFSETQ. The V segment lost 4 bases and the J segment 9 bases; nucleotides outside the gene matches: 9. The CDR3 covers 15 residues.

This clonotype was seen ten or more times. The genes are TRBV7-9 and TRBJ1-2; no firm D call. The germline V and J ends were trimmed by 8 bases and 5 bases, with 9 bases remaining between them. There are 11 residues in the CDR3. Germline lookup yields CDR1 SEHNR and CDR2 FQNEAQ (reference sequence). CDR3 protein: CASGILYGYTF. CDR3 sequence (DNA): TGTGCCAGCGGTATTCTTTATGGCTACACCTTC.

This clonotype was observed many times. The chain carries TRBV20-1 and TRBJ1-1; possibly TRBD1 for D (5 bases). V lost 1 base and J 0 bases, leaving 15 bases between the germline ends. The CDR3 runs 16 residues. The germline gives CDR1 DFQATT, CDR2 SNEGSKA (reference sequence). Here the CDR3 reads CSARAPFGGLNTEAFF. CDR3 nucleotides: TGCAGTGCTAGAGCTCCTTTCGGGGGACTGAACACTGAAGCTTTCTTT.

There are many counts of this clonotype. The V gene is TRBV20-1, the J gene TRBJ2-7; a possible D gene is TRBD2 (6 bases). The V gene's germline CDR1 is DFQATT and CDR2 SNEGSKA (reference sequence). V lost 2 bases and J 9 bases, leaving 17 bases between the germline ends. The CDR3 length is 13 residues. The CDR3 loop is CSARRDRGGRQYF. The CDR3 region has the DNA TGCAGTGCTAGACGGGACCGCGGAGGGAGGCAGTACTTC.

V is TRBV6-1 and J is TRBJ2-5; 8 bases agree with TRBD1. Unmatched junction bases numbered 6, after V lost 4 bases and J lost 5 bases. This CDR3 comprises 14 residues. Per germline, CDR1 MNHNS and CDR2 SASEGT. The CDR3 loop reads CASSATGGKETQYF. The CDR3 coding sequence is TGTGCCAGCAGTGCTACAGGGGGTAAGGAGACCCAGTACTTC.

This clonotype appeared many times. V gene TRBV5-1 combines with J gene TRBJ1-1; D call uncertain. Germline CDR1 is SGHRS and CDR2 is YFSETQ. The CDR3 spans 13 residues. Between the trimmed V and J ends, which lost 4 bases and 4 bases, there was a span of 11 bases. The CDR3 coding sequence is TGCGCCAGCAGCCCACCGGACGTCACTGAAGCTTTCTTT. Protein: CASSPPDVTEAFF.